These T cell receptor beta chains were read from a single sample in a study of cytomegalovirus exposure and HLA in healthy donors. Clones were sequenced by immunoSEQ multiplex PCR, and TCRdb holds only the in-frame ones, with some missing. Of more than 80,000 clones listed, roughly 77% are singletons. The sample comprised PBMCs. These receptors originate from a man aged 40-49 years in good health and CMV-seronegative. Each CDR3 is given with its conserved first and last residue. Fields, in order: V gene, D gene, clone size, J gene, CDR3 protein, CDR3 DNA. The D gene is left open where the match is weak. Only part of the rows carry a size: once, few, many, or a class if the clone is expanded.

TRBV9	TRBD1	.	TRBJ1-6	CASSPDRVPYSPLHF	TGTGCCAGCAGCCCAGACAGGGTCCCTTACTCACCCCTCCACTTT
TRBV7-2	TRBD2	.	TRBJ2-1	CASSLESSGAYNEQFF	TGTGCCAGCAGCTTAGAGTCGAGCGGGGCGTACAATGAGCAGTTCTTC
TRBV19	TRBD1	.	TRBJ2-6	CASSTSPGGSGANVLTF	TGTGCCAGTAGTACGTCGCCAGGGGGCTCTGGGGCCAACGTCCTGACTTTC
TRBV15	.	.	TRBJ1-1	CATSSEGDTEAFF	TGTGCCACCAGCAGTGAAGGGGACACTGAAGCTTTCTTT
TRBV5-6	TRBD1	.	TRBJ1-3	CASSLGWTGGSGNTIYF	TGTGCCAGCAGCTTGGGATGGACAGGGGGATCTGGAAACACCATATATTTT
TRBV5-8	TRBD2	.	TRBJ2-5	CASSIGLAGTWYF	TGTGCCAGCAGCATCGGACTAGCGGGGACCTGGTACTTC
TRBV19	TRBD2	once	TRBJ2-5	CASKGGGAGETQYF	TGTGCCAGTAAGGGCGGGGGGGCCGGAGAGACCCAGTACTTC
TRBV5-4	.	.	TRBJ1-1	CASTTDLGGANGNTEAFF	TGTGCCAGCACCACGGACCTTGGGGGGGCGAATGGGAACACTGAAGCTTTCTTT
TRBV6-5	TRBD2	.	TRBJ2-7	CASRAGGSDEQYF	TGTGCCAGCAGGGCGGGGGGTAGCGACGAGCAGTACTTC
TRBV5-6	TRBD2	once	TRBJ2-6	CASSSRGGSGANVLTF	TGTGCCAGCAGCTCCCGGGGGGGGTCTGGGGCCAACGTCCTGACTTTC
TRBV4-2	TRBD2	.	TRBJ2-3	CASSQELAGGPDTQYF	TGTGCCAGCAGCCAAGAGTTAGCGGGTGGGCCGGATACGCAGTATTTT
TRBV10-3	TRBD2	.	TRBJ2-7	CAISETERGGSYEQYF	TGTGCCATCAGTGAGACGGAGCGGGGGGGCTCCTACGAGCAGTACTTC
TRBV27	.	.	TRBJ1-4	CASSRYPGSGEKLFF	TGTGCCAGCAGCCGTTACCCGGGGTCGGGTGAAAAACTGTTTTTT
TRBV5-1	TRBD1	.	TRBJ2-2	CASSSRTGGLTGELFF	TGCGCCAGCAGCTCGAGGACAGGGGGTCTTACCGGGGAGCTGTTTTTT
TRBV9	TRBD1	.	TRBJ1-5	CASSAGTVGQPQHF	TGTGCCAGCAGCGCCGGGACAGTTGGTCAGCCCCAGCATTTT
TRBV9	.	.	TRBJ1-1	CASSAGHRNTEAFF	TGTGCCAGCAGCGCGGGACACCGTAACACTGAAGCTTTCTTT
TRBV6-6	TRBD1	.	TRBJ2-7	CASSDRQGGAYEQYF	TGTGCCAGCAGCGATAGACAGGGGGGAGCCTACGAGCAGTACTTC
TRBV5-1	TRBD1	.	TRBJ1-1	CASSLRQGENTEAFF	TGCGCCAGCAGCTTAAGACAGGGGGAGAACACTGAAGCTTTCTTT
TRBV15	.	.	TRBJ1-1	CATSRDPGSTEAFF	TGTGCCACCAGCAGAGATCCAGGGTCCACTGAAGCTTTCTTT
TRBV7-9	.	.	TRBJ2-7	CSSSYNSYEQYF	TGTTCCAGCAGCTACAACTCCTACGAGCAGTACTTC
TRBV27	.	few	TRBJ2-7	CASSYSGGGEQYF	TGTGCCAGCAGTTATTCGGGTGGAGGCGAGCAGTACTTC